This record concerns one T cell receptor beta chain sequence. What it binds is unknown. This specimen comes from a study of T cell responses to AZD1222 COVID-19 vaccine. Regarding the study as a whole: Vaccine-related CD4 TCRs covered spike, predominating at 160-218 and 743-854. Repertoire sampling occurred only after the peak T cell response. Regions left unmutated in variants are reportedly the target of nearly half of spike-specific TCRs.

After removal of 0 bases from V and 7 bases from J, the junction contained 6 bases not matched to a gene. Per the germline V gene, CDR1 is MNHNS and CDR2 is SASEGT. The CDR3 is 16 residues long. Sequencing used immunoSEQ multiplex PCR; TCRdb keeps in-frame clones, though not all of them. The sample records around 200,000 clones, 85% to 90% being singletons. The receptor comes from an adult in good health. The chain has TRBV6-1 and TRBJ2-1; 10 bases fit TRBD2. The starting material was peripheral blood, obtained on day 0 of AZD1222 vaccination. The CDR3 nucleotides read TGTGCCAGCAGTGAAGCGCGAGCGGGAGGGATGAATGAGCAGTTCTTC. Encoded protein: CASSEARAGGMNEQFF.